The 10 T cell receptor beta chains given below trace back to one sample, sequenced in a study of shared clonotypes between healthy human individuals. Naive CD8 cells lacked CD45RO, underwent positive selection for CCR7 and left out terminally differentiated effector memory CD45RA+ cells. Data came from immunoSEQ multiplex PCR; TCRdb stores just in-frame clones and leaves some out. Among roughly 1,800,000 clones, roughly 94% were seen once, and the ten largest hold roughly 1.2%. Sequences were obtained from naive CD8+ T cells sorted from blood. The receptors come from a man between 18 and 29 years old in good health.

The J gene is TRBJ1-2, the V gene TRBV6-1; weak D call: TRBD1 (5 bases). The CDR3 consists of 15 residues. V lost 4 bases, J lost 0 bases, and 12 bases lay in between. The V gene's germline CDR1 is MNHNS and CDR2 SASEGT. CDR3 nucleotides: TGTGCCAGCAGTGCGCCGGGACGATCTAACTATGGCTACACCTTC. Translation: CASSAPGRSNYGYTF.

This chain links TRBV4-3 with TRBJ2-3; D is ambiguous. The ends were cut back, 4 bases at V and 6 bases at J, with 17 bases in the middle. Germline assignment: CDR1 LGHNA and CDR2 YSLEER. The CDR3 is 15 amino acids. The CDR3 DNA is TGCGCCAGCAGCCTCCGGTCGGGTGGCGACGATACGCAGTATTTT. It encodes CASSLRSGGDDTQYF.

V is TRBV30 and J is TRBJ2-2; no clear D gene. The CDR3 has 11 amino acids. V was trimmed by 4 bases and J by 7 bases, leaving 7 bases between them. Germline CDR1 GTSNPN, CDR2 SVGIG (reference sequence). Here the CDR3 DNA reads TGTGCCTGGACCTTGGGCGGGGAGCTGTTTTTT. This encodes CAWTLGGELFF.

The J gene is TRBJ2-3, the V gene TRBV4-1; 9 positions agree with TRBD1. Germline V gene data show CDR1 as MGHRA and CDR2 as YSYEKL. Trimming cost V 3 bases and J 5 bases; bases outside gene matches: 9. This CDR3 is built from 16 residues. In DNA form, the CDR3 reads TGCGCCAGCAGCCAGGTCCGGGACAGGGTTGAAGATACGCAGTATTTT. It is translated as CASSQVRDRVEDTQYF.

The chain employs TRBV13 and TRBJ2-1, with TRBD2 matching over 15 bases. Unmatched junction bases numbered 4, after V lost 6 bases and J lost 7 bases. CDR1 is PRHDT and CDR2 is FYEKMQ in the germline V gene (reference sequence). This CDR3 is built from 15 residues. The DNA for the CDR3 is TGTGCCAGCAGTCCCGGGACTAGCGGGGGGAATGAGCAGTTCTTC. Residues: CASSPGTSGGNEQFF.

The V and J genes are TRBV5-1 and TRBJ1-2; unclear D gene. The V end lost 4 bases, the J end lost 1 base, and 8 bases lay between the germline ends. CDR3 length equals 13 residues. CDR1 is SGHRS and CDR2 is YFSETQ in the germline V gene. Here the CDR3 DNA reads TGCGCCAGCAGCCCTCCTCATAACTATGGCTACACCTTC. Protein sequence: CASSPPHNYGYTF.

J is TRBJ2-3 and V is TRBV7-2; D assignment may be TRBD1 or TRBD2 (6 bases each). CDR3 length: 17 amino acids. Germline loops: CDR1 SGHTA, CDR2 FQGNSA. V lost 1 base and J lost 3, with 17 bases in between. The CDR3 DNA is TGTGCCAGCAGCTTAGGGCCAGGGGAGGTATGGACAGATACGCAGTATTTT. Residues: CASSLGPGEVWTDTQYF.

The genes are TRBV25-1 and TRBJ1-5; D is undetermined. The CDR3 sequence is 14 residues long. Trimming stripped 5 bases from V and 2 bases from J, with 10 bases between. CDR1 is MGHDK and CDR2 is SYGVNS in the germline V gene. The CDR3 sequence: CASSPRRGNQPQHF. The CDR3 nucleotides read TGTGCCAGCAGTCCCCGACGGGGCAATCAGCCCCAGCATTTT.

The J gene is TRBJ2-7, the V gene TRBV5-6; D not resolved. The length of the CDR3 is 14 residues. V was trimmed by 5 bases and J by 6 bases, leaving 18 bases between them. The germline V gene encodes CDR1 SGHDT and CDR2 YYEEEE. The CDR3 spells CASSFLETEAEQYF. In DNA, the CDR3 is TGTGCCAGCAGTTTTCTTGAAACTGAAGCCGAGCAGTACTTC.

This clone was recorded once. The CDR3 spells CATSRDVGLGYEQYF. CDR3 sequence (DNA): TGTGCCACCAGCAGAGATGTGGGACTCGGCTACGAGCAGTACTTC. V is TRBV15 and J is TRBJ2-7; TRBD2 might be the D (6 bases). V lost 0 bases and J lost 3, with 12 bases in between. Looked up from germline, CDR1 is LNHNV and CDR2 is YYDKDF (reference sequence). CDR3 length: 15 residues.